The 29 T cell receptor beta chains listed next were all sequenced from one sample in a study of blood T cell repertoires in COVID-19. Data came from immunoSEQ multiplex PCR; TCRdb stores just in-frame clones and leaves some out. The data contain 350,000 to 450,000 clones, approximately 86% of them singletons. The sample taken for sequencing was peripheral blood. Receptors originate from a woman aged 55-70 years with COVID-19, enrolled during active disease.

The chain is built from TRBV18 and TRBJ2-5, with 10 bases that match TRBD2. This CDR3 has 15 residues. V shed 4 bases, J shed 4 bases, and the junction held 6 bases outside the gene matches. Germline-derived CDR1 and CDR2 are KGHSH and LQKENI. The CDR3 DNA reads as TGTGCCAGCTCACTAGCGGGGGGCCAAAGAGAGACCCAGTACTTC. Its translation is CASSLAGGQRETQYF.

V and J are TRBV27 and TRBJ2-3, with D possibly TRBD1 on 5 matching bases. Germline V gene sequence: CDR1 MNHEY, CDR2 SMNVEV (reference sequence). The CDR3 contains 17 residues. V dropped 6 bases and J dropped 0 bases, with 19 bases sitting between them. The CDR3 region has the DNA TGTGCCAGCAGCTTACTTACGCGACAGCGAAGCACAGATACGCAGTATTTT. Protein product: CASSLLTRQRSTDTQYF.

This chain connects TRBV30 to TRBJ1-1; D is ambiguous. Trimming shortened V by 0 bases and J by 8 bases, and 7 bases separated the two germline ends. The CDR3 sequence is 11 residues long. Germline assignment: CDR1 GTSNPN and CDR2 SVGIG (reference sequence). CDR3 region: CAWSVGGEAFF. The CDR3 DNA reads TGTGCCTGGAGTGTGGGAGGGGAAGCTTTCTTT. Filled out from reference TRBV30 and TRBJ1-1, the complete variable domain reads SQTIHQWPATLVQPVGSPLSLECTVEGTSNPNLYWYRQAAGRGLQLLFYSVGIGQISSEVPQNLSASRPQDRQFILSSKKLLLSDSGFYLCAWSVGGEAFFGQGTRLTVV.

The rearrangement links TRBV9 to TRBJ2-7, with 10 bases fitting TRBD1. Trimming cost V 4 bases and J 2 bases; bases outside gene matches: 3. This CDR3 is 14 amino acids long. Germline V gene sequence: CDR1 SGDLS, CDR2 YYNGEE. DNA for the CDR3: TGTGCCAGCAGCCAAGGACAGGGGGCCTACGAGCAGTACTTC. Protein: CASSQGQGAYEQYF.

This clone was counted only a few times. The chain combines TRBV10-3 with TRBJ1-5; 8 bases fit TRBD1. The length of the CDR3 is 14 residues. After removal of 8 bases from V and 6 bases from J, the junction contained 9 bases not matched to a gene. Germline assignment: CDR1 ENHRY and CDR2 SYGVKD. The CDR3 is CAIGGQEGGQPQHF. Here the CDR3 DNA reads TGTGCCATCGGGGGACAGGAGGGAGGTCAGCCCCAGCATTTT.

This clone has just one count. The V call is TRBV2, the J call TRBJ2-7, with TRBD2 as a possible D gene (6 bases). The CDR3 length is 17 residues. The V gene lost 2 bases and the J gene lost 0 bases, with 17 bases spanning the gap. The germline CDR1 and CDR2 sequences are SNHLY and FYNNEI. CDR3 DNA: TGTGCCAGCAGTGAACCCGCGCTAGCGACGAGCTCCTACGAGCAGTACTTC. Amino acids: CASSEPALATSSYEQYF.

CDR3 DNA sequence: TGTGCCAGCAGTTACCCCGGGGGAACCGGGGAGCTGTTTTTT. Translated, it gives CASSYPGGTGELFF. This rearrangement joins TRBV6-2 or TRBV6-3 to TRBJ2-2, with D possibly TRBD2 on 6 matching bases. The germline CDR1 and CDR2 sequences are MNHEY and SVGEGT. Trimming removed 2 bases at V and 5 bases at J, with 9 bases between. CDR3 size: 14 residues.

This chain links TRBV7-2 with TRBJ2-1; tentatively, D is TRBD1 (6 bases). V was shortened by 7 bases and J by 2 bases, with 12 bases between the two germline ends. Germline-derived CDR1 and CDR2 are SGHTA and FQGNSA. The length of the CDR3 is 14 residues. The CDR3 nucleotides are TGTGCCAGCAAAAGGCCAGGGGCCTACAATGAGCAGTTCTTC. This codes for CASKRPGAYNEQFF.

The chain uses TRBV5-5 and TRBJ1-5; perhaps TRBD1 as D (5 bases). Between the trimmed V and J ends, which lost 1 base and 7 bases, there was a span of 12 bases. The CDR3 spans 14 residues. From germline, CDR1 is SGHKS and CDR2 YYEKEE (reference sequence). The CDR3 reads CASSLIGVEQPQHF. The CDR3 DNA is TGTGCCAGCAGCTTGATAGGGGTGGAACAGCCCCAGCATTTT.

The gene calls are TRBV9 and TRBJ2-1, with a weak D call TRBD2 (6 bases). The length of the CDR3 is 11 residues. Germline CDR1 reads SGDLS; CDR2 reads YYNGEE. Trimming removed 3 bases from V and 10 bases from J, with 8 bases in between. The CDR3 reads CASSAGVEQFF. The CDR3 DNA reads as TGTGCCAGCAGCGCGGGGGTAGAGCAGTTCTTC.

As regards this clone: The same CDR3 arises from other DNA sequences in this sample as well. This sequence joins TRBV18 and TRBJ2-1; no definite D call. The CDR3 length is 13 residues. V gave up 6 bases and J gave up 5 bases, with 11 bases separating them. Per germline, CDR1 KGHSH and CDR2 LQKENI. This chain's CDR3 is CASSPGLNNEQFF. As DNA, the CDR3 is TGTGCCAGCTCCCCAGGCCTCAACAATGAGCAGTTCTTC.

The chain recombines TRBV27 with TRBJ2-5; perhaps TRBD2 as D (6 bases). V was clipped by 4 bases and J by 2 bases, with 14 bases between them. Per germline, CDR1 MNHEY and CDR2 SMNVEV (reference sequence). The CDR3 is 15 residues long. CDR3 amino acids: CASSYRGRSQETQYF. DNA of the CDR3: TGTGCCAGCAGTTACCGGGGGAGAAGTCAAGAGACCCAGTACTTC.

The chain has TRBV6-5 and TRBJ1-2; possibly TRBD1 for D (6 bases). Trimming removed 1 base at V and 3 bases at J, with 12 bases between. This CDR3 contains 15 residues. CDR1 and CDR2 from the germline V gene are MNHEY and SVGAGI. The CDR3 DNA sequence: TGTGCCAGCAGTTACTTCGCCGGGACATACTATGGCTACACCTTC. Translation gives CASSYFAGTYYGYTF.

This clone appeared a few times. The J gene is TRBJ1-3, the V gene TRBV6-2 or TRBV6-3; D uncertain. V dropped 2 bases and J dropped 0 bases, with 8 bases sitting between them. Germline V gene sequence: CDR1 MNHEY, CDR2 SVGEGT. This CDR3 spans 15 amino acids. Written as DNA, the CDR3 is TGTGCCAGCAGTTACGGGCAGTCCTCTGGAAACACCATATATTTT. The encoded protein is CASSYGQSSGNTIYF.

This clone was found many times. Here the CDR3 reads CASSSSTGDTEAFF. The DNA of the CDR3 is TGTGCCAGCAGCTCGTCGACAGGGGACACTGAAGCTTTCTTT. This chain joins TRBV7-9 and TRBJ1-1, with 8 bases lining up with TRBD1. The V segment lost 4 bases and the J segment 3 bases; nucleotides outside the gene matches: 4. Germline values: CDR1 SEHNR, CDR2 FQNEAQ (reference sequence). This CDR3 spans 14 amino acids.

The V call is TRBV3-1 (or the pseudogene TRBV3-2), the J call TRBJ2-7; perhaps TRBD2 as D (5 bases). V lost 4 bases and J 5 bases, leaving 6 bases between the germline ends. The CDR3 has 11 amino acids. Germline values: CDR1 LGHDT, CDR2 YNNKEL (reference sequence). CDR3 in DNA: TGTGCCAGCAGCCTGGAGGACGAGCAGTACTTC. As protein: CASSLEDEQYF.

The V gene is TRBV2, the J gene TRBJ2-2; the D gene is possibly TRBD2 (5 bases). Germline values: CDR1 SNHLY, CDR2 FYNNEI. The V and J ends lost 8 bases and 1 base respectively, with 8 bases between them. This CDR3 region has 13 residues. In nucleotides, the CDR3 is TGTGCCAGCGGACTTCTGAACACCGGGGAGCTGTTTTTT. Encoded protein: CASGLLNTGELFF.

This CDR3 reads CASTPVSGGAYEQFF. CDR3 in DNA: TGTGCCAGCACCCCGGTAAGCGGGGGGGCGTATGAGCAGTTCTTC. The chain employs TRBV11-2 and TRBJ2-1, with 10 bases matching TRBD2. Germline CDR1 and CDR2: SGHAT and FQNNGV. J was trimmed by 8 bases and V by 7 bases; bases with no gene match: 11. CDR3 length equals 15 residues.

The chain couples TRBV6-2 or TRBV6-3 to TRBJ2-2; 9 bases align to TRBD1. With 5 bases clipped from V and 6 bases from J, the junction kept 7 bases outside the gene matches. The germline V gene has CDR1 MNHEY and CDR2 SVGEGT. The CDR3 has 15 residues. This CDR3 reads CASSTPGQGAGELFF. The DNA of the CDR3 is TGTGCCAGCAGTACTCCGGGACAGGGAGCCGGGGAGCTGTTTTTT.

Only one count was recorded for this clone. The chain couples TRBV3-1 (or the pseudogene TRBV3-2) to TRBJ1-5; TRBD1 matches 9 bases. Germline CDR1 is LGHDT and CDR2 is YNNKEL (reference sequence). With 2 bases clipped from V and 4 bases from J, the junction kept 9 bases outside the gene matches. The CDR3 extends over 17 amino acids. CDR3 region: CASSQQCGQGLNQPQHF. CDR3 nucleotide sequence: TGTGCCAGCAGCCAACAATGCGGACAGGGGCTAAATCAGCCCCAGCATTTT.

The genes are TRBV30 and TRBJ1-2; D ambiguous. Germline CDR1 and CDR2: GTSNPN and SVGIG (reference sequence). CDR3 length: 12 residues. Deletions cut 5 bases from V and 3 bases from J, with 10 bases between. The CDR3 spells CAWEDGDYGYTF. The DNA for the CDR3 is TGTGCCTGGGAGGACGGGGACTATGGCTACACCTTC.

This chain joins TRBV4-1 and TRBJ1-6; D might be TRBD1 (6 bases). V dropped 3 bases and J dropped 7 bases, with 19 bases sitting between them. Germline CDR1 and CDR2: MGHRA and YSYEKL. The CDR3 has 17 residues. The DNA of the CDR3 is TGCGCCAGCAGCCATGACCGTCGGACAGAACTAAATTCACCCCTCCACTTT. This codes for CASSHDRRTELNSPLHF.

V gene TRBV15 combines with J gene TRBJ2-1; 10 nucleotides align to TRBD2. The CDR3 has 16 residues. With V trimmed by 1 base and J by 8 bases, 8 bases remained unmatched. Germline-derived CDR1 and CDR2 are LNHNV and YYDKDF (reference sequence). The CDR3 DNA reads TGTGCCACCAGCAGAGCTCCCTCAGCGGGGGGGCATGAGCAGTTCTTC. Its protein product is CATSRAPSAGGHEQFF.

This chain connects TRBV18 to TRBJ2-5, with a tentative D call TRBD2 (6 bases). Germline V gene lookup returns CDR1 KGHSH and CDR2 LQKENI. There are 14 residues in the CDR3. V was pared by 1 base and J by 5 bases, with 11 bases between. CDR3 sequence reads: CASSPQGAGETQYF. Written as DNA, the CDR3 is TGTGCCAGCTCACCACAGGGCGCGGGGGAGACCCAGTACTTC.

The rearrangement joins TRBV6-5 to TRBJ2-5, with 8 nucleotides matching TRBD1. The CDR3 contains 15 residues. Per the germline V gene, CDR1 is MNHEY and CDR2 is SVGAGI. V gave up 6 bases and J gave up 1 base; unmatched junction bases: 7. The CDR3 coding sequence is TGTGCCAGCAGCCCCGGGACAGGTCTCCAAGAGACCCAGTACTTC. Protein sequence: CASSPGTGLQETQYF.

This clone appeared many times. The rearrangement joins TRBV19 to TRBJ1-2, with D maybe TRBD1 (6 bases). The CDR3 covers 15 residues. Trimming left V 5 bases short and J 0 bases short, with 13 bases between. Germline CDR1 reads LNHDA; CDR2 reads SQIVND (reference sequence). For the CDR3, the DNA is TGTGCCAGTAGTTCGGGGGGGCAGTCTAACTATGGCTACACCTTC. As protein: CASSSGGQSNYGYTF. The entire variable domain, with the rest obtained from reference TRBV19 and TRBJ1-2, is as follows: DGGITQSPKYLFRKEGQNVTLSCEQNLNHDAMYWYRQDPGQGLRLIYYSQIVNDFQKGDIAEGYSVSREKKESFPLTVTSAQKNPTAFYLCASSSGGQSNYGYTFGSGTRLTVV.

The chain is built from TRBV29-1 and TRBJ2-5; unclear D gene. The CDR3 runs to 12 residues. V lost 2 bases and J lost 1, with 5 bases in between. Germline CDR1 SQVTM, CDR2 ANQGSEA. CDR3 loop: CSVEFRQETQYF. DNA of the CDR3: TGCAGCGTTGAATTTCGCCAAGAGACCCAGTACTTC.

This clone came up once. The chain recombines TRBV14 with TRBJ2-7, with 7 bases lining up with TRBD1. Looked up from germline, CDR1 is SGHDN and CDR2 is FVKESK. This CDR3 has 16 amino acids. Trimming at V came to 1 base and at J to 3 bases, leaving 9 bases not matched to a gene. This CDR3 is CASSQAKLGQLYEQYF. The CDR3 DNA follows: TGTGCCAGCAGCCAAGCTAAACTGGGACAGCTCTACGAGCAGTACTTC.

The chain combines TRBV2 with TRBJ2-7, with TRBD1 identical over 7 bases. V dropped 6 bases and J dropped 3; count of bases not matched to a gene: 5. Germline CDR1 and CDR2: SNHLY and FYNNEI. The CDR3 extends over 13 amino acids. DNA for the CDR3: TGTGCCAGCAGGGACAGGTTGTACTACGAGCAGTACTTC. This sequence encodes CASRDRLYYEQYF.